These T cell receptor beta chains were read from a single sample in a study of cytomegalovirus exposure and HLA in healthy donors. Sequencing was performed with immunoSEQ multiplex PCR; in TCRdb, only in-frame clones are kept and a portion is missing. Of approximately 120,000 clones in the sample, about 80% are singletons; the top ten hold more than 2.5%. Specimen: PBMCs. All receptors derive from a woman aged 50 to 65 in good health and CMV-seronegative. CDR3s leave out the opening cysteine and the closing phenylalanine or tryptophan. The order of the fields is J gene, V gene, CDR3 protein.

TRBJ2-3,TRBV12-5,ASGWDLGGDTQY
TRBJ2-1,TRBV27,ASRPPGTSGGSYNEQF
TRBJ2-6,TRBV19,ASTPGKGANVLT
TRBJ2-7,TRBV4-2,ASSQPGASGTYEQY
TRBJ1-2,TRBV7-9,ASSNYLQGANYGYT
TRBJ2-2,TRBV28,ASTLRWSGELF
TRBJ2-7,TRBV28,ASSPGTSGTYEQY
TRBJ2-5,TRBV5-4,ASSLGQIQETQY
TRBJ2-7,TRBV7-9,ASSLHGSDYEQY
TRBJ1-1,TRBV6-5,ASTGSTAEAF
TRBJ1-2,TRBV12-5,ASGLDDRGYYGYT
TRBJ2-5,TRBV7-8,ASSQRLPTVSQETQY
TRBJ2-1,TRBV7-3,ASSLPPSGYNEQF
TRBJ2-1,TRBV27,ASKSGLADNEQF
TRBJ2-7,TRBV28,ASGGFGTIVYEQY
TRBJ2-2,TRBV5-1,ASSLGDNLGGTGELF
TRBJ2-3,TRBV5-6,ASSLASGRADTQY
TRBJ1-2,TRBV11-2,ASSRSTGDYGYT
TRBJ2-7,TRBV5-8,ASSQGTLPDYEQY
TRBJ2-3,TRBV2,ASKTSGTDTQY
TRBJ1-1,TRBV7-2,ASSLMGGNTEAF
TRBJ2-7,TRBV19,ASGRIGAGGGEQY
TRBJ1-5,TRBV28,ASSFNRGQPQH
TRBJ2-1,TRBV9,ASSVGRLAGSYNEQF
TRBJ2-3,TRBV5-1,ASSIGLAGPDTQY
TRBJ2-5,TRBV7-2,ASSPTSGRHETQY
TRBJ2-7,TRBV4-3,ASSQEGQGSYEQY
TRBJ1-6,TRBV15,ATSPRTGRNSPLH
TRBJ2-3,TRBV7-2,ASSPDRGRVTQY
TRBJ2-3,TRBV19,ASTGGTDTQY
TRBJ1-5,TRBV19,ASGGTGGQPQH
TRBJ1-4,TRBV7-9,STSSAVTGRVEKLF
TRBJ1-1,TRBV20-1,SASPGEAF
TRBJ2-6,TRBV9,ASSERTGGTGANVLT
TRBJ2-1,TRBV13,ASSLIGGEQF
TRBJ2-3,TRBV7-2,ASSFRSGGGDTQY
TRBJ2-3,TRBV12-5,ASGLVLFPPTAPTSTDTQY
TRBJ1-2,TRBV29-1,SVEGRGRSYGYT
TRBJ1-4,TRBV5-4,ASTTGGVNEKLF
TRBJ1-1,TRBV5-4,ASSGNWTGENTEAF
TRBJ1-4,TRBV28,ASSRGTGEMEKLF
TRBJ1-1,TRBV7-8,ASSATRGTEAF
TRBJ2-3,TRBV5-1,ASSFRDRGTDTQY
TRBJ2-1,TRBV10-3,AIKGANEQF
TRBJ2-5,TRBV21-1,ASSKERDREETQY
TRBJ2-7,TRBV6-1,AIRASTYEQY
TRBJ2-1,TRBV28,ASSGLRGEQF
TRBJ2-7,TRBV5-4,ASSLGLAGVYEQY
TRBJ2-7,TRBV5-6,ASSQAGLGNEQY